This T cell receptor (beta chain) was identified during a study of response to subunit inactivated influenza vaccine. This clonotype turned up a few times. The antigen remains unidentified. Germline CDR1 reads SGHTA; CDR2 reads FQGNSA. The CDR3 has 17 residues. The ends lost 6 bases at V and 2 bases at J; junction bases unmatched: 15. General observations from the study: Authors suggested each seasonal flu vaccination may recruit only limited numbers of new T cells.

One entry per CDR3 protein results from TCRdb running MiXCR on the RT-PCR reads. The sample gives 540,000 or so distinct CDR3 sequences, around 13% of which show up once; around 14% is in the top ten. The material sequenced was PBMCs from blood, taken roughly 6 weeks after vaccination. This chain joins TRBV7-2 and TRBJ1-1; 7 bases agree with TRBD1. This clonotype was sampled from a man aged 50 or older who received an inactivated influenza vaccine. The CDR3 loop is CASSTPRDSLVNTEAFF. CDR3 sequence (DNA): TGTGCCAGCAGTACTCCCCGGGACAGTCTCGTCAACACTGAAGCTTTCTTT.